This TCR beta chain stems from a study of T cells in Graves' hyperthyroidism and ophthalmopathy. Study results and limitations: Most thyroid clonotypes expanded above 0.001 were also detected in blood. Ophthalmopathy was distinguished from stable hyperthyroidism by 13 V-J signatures.

Patients were excluded because of uncontrolled infection, other autoimmune disease, pregnancy or lactation. The diagnoses drew upon clinical symptoms, serum thyroxine and TRAb, thyroid ultrasound and orbital computed tomography. The TCR beta CDR3 regions underwent amplification using RNA transcripts as the source. The HTBI set primed first-round TCR CDR3 RT-PCR. In TCRdb, the multiplex PCR reads were re-called with MiXCR into one record per CDR3 protein. Among approximately 380,000 distinct CDR3 sequences, 15% to 20% were seen once, and the ten largest hold 3% to 4%. Germline V gene lookup returns CDR1 MNHNS and CDR2 SASEGT. The CDR3 contains 12 residues. V dropped 9 bases and J dropped 7 bases, with 13 bases sitting between them. This clonotype occurred many times. Its specificity is not known.

This clonotype originated in a woman aged 18-29 years with Graves' hyperthyroidism. Sequencing was done on a sample of blood. The gene calls are TRBV6-1 and TRBJ1-5; TRBD1 might be the D (5 bases). CDR3 in amino acids: CASGGEGQPQHF. CDR3 nucleotide sequence: TGTGCCAGTGGGGGGGAAGGACAGCCCCAGCATTTT.